This T cell receptor (beta chain) was sequenced in a study of cytomegalovirus exposure and HLA in healthy donors (dated by TCRdb to about 2017). Looking at the study overall: An earlier analysis of under 600 of the donors reported approximately 270 Gb of sequence data and roughly 100 million unique TCR beta sequences from about 179 million T cells. About 300 gigabases of sequencing data and around 88 million unique TCR sequences made up an early release that covered some 640 HLA-typed donors. Of the 398 genotyped donors, roughly 80% fell in the genetic ancestry cluster associated with self-reported Caucasian donors. The study aimed to test whether cataloging public T cell receptors could reveal signatures of past pathogen exposure. The study profiled the T cell repertoires of fewer than 850 subjects by immunosequencing and related them to cytomegalovirus serostatus. In addition to the first cohort of 666 subjects, a separate validation cohort of some 120 different subjects was used. To predict cytomegalovirus infection status, the study brought together high-throughput TCR immunosequencing, statistical association of individual TCRs with disease status, and machine learning. A later analysis re-analyzed previously published TCR beta repertoires from 660 or so donors and added high-resolution HLA genotyping to study TCR occurrence patterns. Rather than using new phenotypic data, the later analysis identified candidate immune exposures from TCR beta sequences and from how often those sequences occurred across donors. An earlier analysis of nearly 600 of the donors applied high-throughput TCR beta sequencing to assess whether each TCR beta V gene segment acted as functional or pseudogenic. Donor age, sex, ethnicity and CMV serostatus were compiled alongside the repertoire data. A later genetic analysis took genome-wide SNP genotypes for about 55% of the 666 donors and used that subset as a discovery cohort. All discovery cohort repertoires had been generated on a single sequencing platform. HLA typing covered class I and class II loci at four-digit resolution. Typing coverage varied by locus: about 620-630 donors for A, B, C, DRB1 and DQB1; more than 500 for DQA1; some 610 for DPA1; more than 450 for DPB1. Four to six DR-DQ haplotypes were handled as single units for association and clustering, since linkage in the cohort was strong. Among a few hundred genotyped donors of the cohort, an average of approximately 230,000 unique TCR beta nucleotide sequences were sequenced per donor, around 20% of them non-productive. Results the study describes overall, beyond this receptor: At a false discovery rate of 0.05, a later analysis linked some 18,000 TCR beta sequences to specific HLA alleles. In a later analysis, several top co-occurrence clusters were reported to appear linked to parvovirus B19, influenza, CMV and Epstein-Barr virus. In a later analysis, the rate of TCR association differed among HLA loci, with DRB1 alleles having the most associated TCRs and HLA-C alleles having the fewest. Most TCR sequences were observed very rarely across donors, whereas some public TCRs were present in many individuals. Cytomegalovirus status was reported to be diagnosed by the classifier with high specificity and sensitivity in both the original and validation cohorts. When HLA alleles, especially DR and DQ, strongly co-occurred, TCR associations were difficult to assign to individual alleles. An association between a missense DCLRE1C variant and V-gene and J-gene trimming of TCR beta chains was found in a later genetic analysis and replicated in an independent cohort. A further reported finding was that TCR beta sequences accurately predicted the HLA-A and HLA-B alleles for most subjects in the first cohort. Correlated functional status among segregating V segments might reflect linkage disequilibrium, but an unknown experimental factor could not be ruled out. According to a later analysis, most CMV-associated TCR beta chains appeared to be HLA-restricted, and the HLA associations seemed to be driven largely by CMV exposure. A cluster of highly shared sequence variants was judged likely to represent a technical artifact of the sequencing pipeline. In an earlier analysis of some 500 of the donors, most TCR beta V segments appeared in productive rearrangements about 90% or about 30% of the time, broadly matching IMGT annotations. In a later analysis, HLA-associated TCR beta chains were found to be more clonally expanded and to have lower generation probabilities than equally common non-associated chains. A total of fewer than 200 TCR beta chains were listed by the study as associated with cytomegalovirus. For the cohort, immune exposure information was limited to CMV serostatus. Compared with the roughly 670-donor mean, donors in an Asian-associated ancestry cluster had fewer N-insertions in productive TCRs, according to a later genetic analysis. According to the authors, the approach could potentially be generalized to other disease states and immunological phenotypes. Three of the identified cytomegalovirus-associated TCR beta chains were confirmed in vitro to be specific for cytomegalovirus antigens. In this cohort, only TCR beta chains were sequenced, and detectable features were limited by the absence of alpha or paired-chain data. Because counts were too low, roughly 18 rarely observed V segments, including chromosome 9 orphons, were left out of the earlier analysis of 587 of the donors. Sequencing depth was assumed to be roughly uniform across donors in the presence/absence analyses, though that assumption may not hold. HLA typing was unavailable for some donors at each locus, so association tests used only the typed subset.

The cohort was made up of several hundred healthy bone marrow donors. At the time of sampling, all cohort members were nominally healthy, though unrecorded immune exposures were likely present. The donor tested CMV seronegative and was one of the 352 seronegative cohort members. Every donor gave a peripheral blood sample, and the peripheral blood mononuclear cells from that sample were used for TCR beta sequencing. The Qiagen DNeasy Blood Extraction Kit was used to extract genomic DNA from the blood cell samples. The library was made by the immunoSEQ multiplex PCR assay. For the multiplex PCR, a mixture combining 60 forward primers for TCR Vbeta segments and 13 reverse primers for TCR Jbeta segments was used. A multiplex PCR assay on genomic DNA amplified the CDR3 region of rearranged TCR beta genes. On the Illumina HiSeq System, the amplified TCR beta libraries were sequenced as 87-base-pair reads. In the paper's pipeline: A later analysis tallied tens of millions of unique TCR beta chains across the 666 repertoires, and around 10 million of those chains were shared by two or more donors. A nearest-neighbor algorithm error-corrected the raw reads and collapsed the reads into unique sequences, merging closely related sequences to remove PCR and sequencing errors. Alignment of CDR3 sequences to IMGT reference sequences was used to assign V, D and J gene segments. For a sequence to be retained, a match of at least six nucleotides to both a V gene segment and a J gene segment was required. A rearrangement was called productive if the CDR3 had no stop codons and remained in frame with V and J, and every other rearrangement was called non-productive. CDR3 was defined by IMGT convention, running from the second conserved V-encoded cysteine to the conserved J-encoded phenylalanine. In an earlier analysis of around 570 of the donors, sequences lacking an unambiguous match to a single V gene segment were excluded. An earlier analysis of approximately 590 of the donors classified V segments as functional when productive rearrangements were above 56.7% and as segregating when the standard deviation between donors was above 5%. A statistical classification framework was developed to diagnose cytomegalovirus status using the catalog of TCR beta chain sequences. V and J gene assignment, in a later analysis, came from comparing TCR nucleotide sequences with IMGT/GENE-DB human TR gene sequences. The TCRdist pipeline was used in a later analysis to assign CDR3 sequences and most-parsimonious VDJ recombination scenarios. In a later analysis, each TCR beta chain was defined by its CDR3 amino acid sequence together with its V-gene family, and reads lacking a unique V-gene family were excluded. To address suspected cross-contamination and a sequencing artifact, a later analysis removed some 620 highly shared, low-generation-probability nucleotide sequences. In a later analysis, a clonal expansion index for each public chain was calculated from normalized within-repertoire ranks of inferred template counts. In a later analysis, generation probabilities were computed using a VDJ recombination model fitted to out-of-frame rearrangements, and the results were checked against IGoR. In a later analysis, TCR-TCR, TCR-HLA and TCR-CMV co-occurrence was scored with hypergeometric tests, and a repertoire-size bias correction was applied to TCR pairs. In a later analysis, false discovery rates were estimated by permuting HLA or CMV assignments 20 times. In a later analysis, co-occurring TCRs were grouped using DBSCAN, with TCRdist sequence similarity added in when clustering inside HLA-allele-positive subsets. Repertoires with fewer than 30,000 or more than 120,000 public chains, plus five repertoires with anomalous nucleotide sharing, were excluded from co-occurrence clustering. Imported from immuneACCESS, the table was reduced by TCRdb to in-frame sequences with V and J called. These copies leave out some clones; in studies compared against another copy, an unresolved V gene accounts for under half, and the cause of the remainder is not known. V, J and clone size are taken as reported in that table, and D and trimming were inferred from the DNA itself. This sample is represented by about 190,000 clones; roughly four fifths of them were singletons. Over 1.5% of the sample belongs to the ten largest clones.

As for this clone: The clone's antigen remains unknown. One base away there is no much larger clone; base qualities are not given.

The sequence was obtained from a man between 50 and 59 years old in good health and CMV-seronegative. Source material: PBMCs.

The base sequence is TGTGCCAGCAGTTCCTATGGCAGGGCCCTTAAACACATTCAGTACTTC. This sequence encodes CASSSYGRALKHIQYF. The rearranged chain carries TRBV6-5 and TRBJ2-4; tentative D gene TRBD1, with 5 bases matching. The CDR3 measures 16 amino acids from cysteine to phenylalanine. Here the CDR3 DNA is all that survives: 48 bases in frame from base 1. Sequences MNHEY (CDR1) and SVGAGI (CDR2) are obtained from the germline V gene. V is pared back by 4 bases and J by 8 bases, with 21 bases lying between the germline termini.